Presented here are 31 T cell receptor beta chains from one specimen sequenced in a study of T cell changes during pregnancy in multiple sclerosis. Data came from immunoSEQ multiplex PCR; TCRdb stores just in-frame clones and leaves some out. The profile covers over 25,000 clones, with 90% appearing a single time and roughly 0.4% taken by the ten largest. The sequencing used CD4+ T cells from peripheral blood mononuclear cells, collected in the second trimester of pregnancy. The receptors shown here come from a female donor in good health, enrolled as a control in a pregnancy study.

The rearrangement uses TRBV7-2 and TRBJ1-2; maybe TRBD1 (5 bases). This CDR3 is built from 16 residues. Germline CDR1 and CDR2: SGHTA and FQGNSA. The germline V and J ends were trimmed by 0 bases and 2 bases, with 13 bases remaining between them. This chain's CDR3 is CASSLAAGPPNYGYTF. The CDR3 coding sequence is TGTGCCAGCAGCTTAGCTGCAGGGCCCCCCAACTATGGCTACACCTTC.

This chain joins TRBV7-9 and TRBJ1-1; possibly TRBD1 for D (5 bases). The CDR3 contains 14 residues. Germline values: CDR1 SEHNR, CDR2 FQNEAQ (reference sequence). The V end was cut by 1 base, the J end by 4 bases, with 10 bases between. CDR3 nucleotides: TGTGCCAGCAGCTTAGAGGGGTCGGCCACTGAAGCTTTCTTT. As protein: CASSLEGSATEAFF.

The chain joins TRBV11-2 to TRBJ1-2; 8 bases fit TRBD1. The junction had 10 bases not matched to a gene; V was cut back by 4 bases and J by 3 bases. The CDR3 totals 16 residues. The germline gives CDR1 SGHAT, CDR2 FQNNGV. CDR3 in amino acids: CASSSRSQGAYYGYTF. The CDR3 DNA sequence: TGTGCCAGCAGCTCAAGGAGCCAGGGGGCGTACTATGGCTACACCTTC.

V usage is TRBV27 and J usage is TRBJ2-2; the match to TRBD1 covers 8 bases. Germline CDR1 MNHEY, CDR2 SMNVEV (reference sequence). This CDR3 comprises 16 residues. Trimming removed 4 bases from V and 4 bases from J; junction bases left unmatched: 8. The CDR3 DNA reads as TGTGCCAGCAGTTATAGGACAGGGATGGGCACCGGGGAGCTGTTTTTT. Amino acid sequence: CASSYRTGMGTGELFF.

The J gene is TRBJ1-2, the V gene TRBV6-5; no clear D. The CDR3 covers 14 residues. Trimming stripped 2 bases from V and 0 bases from J, with 7 bases between. CDR1 and CDR2 from the germline V gene are MNHEY and SVGAGI. The DNA for the CDR3 is TGTGCCAGCAGTTACCGAGCTTCTAACTATGGCTACACCTTC. Translating it yields CASSYRASNYGYTF.

The rearrangement joins TRBV7-9 to TRBJ1-1; 9 nucleotides match TRBD1. This CDR3 has 16 amino acids. Germline loops: CDR1 SEHNR, CDR2 FQNEAQ (reference sequence). Trimming cost V 5 bases and J 4 bases; bases outside gene matches: 11. CDR3 coding DNA: TGTGCCAGCAGCCTCGCACAGGGGGCGAGGAGCACTGAAGCTTTCTTT. The encoded protein is CASSLAQGARSTEAFF.

The chain uses TRBV5-8 and TRBJ2-5; 9 nucleotides match TRBD2. Germline V gene lookup returns CDR1 SGHTS and CDR2 YDEGEE. This CDR3 is built from 15 residues. After removal of 0 bases from V and 4 bases from J, the junction contained 4 bases not matched to a gene. The CDR3 DNA follows: TGTGCCAGCAGCTTGGGAAGCGGGGGGCTAGAGACCCAGTACTTC. Translated, it gives CASSLGSGGLETQYF. Using reference TRBV5-8 and TRBJ2-5 for the parts outside the CDR3, the full variable domain is EAGVTQSPTHLIKTRGQQATLRCSPISGHTSVYWYQQALGLGLQFLLWYDEGEERNRGNFPPRFSGRQFPNYSSELNVNALELEDSALYLCASSLGSGGLETQYFGPGTRLLVL.

This chain connects TRBV6-6 to TRBJ2-7, with D possibly being TRBD2 (6 bases). Between the trimmed V and J ends, which lost 7 bases and 1 base, there was a span of 8 bases. The CDR3 has 12 residues. Germline V lookup: CDR1 MNHNY, CDR2 SVGAGI (reference sequence). CDR3: CASKAGSYEQYF. The CDR3 coding sequence is TGTGCCAGCAAGGCGGGGTCCTACGAGCAGTACTTC.

The chain is built from TRBV6-5 and TRBJ1-1, with D uncertain. The CDR3 spans 12 residues. V lost 7 bases to trimming and J lost 5 bases, with 11 bases between them. CDR1 is MNHEY and CDR2 is SVGAGI in the germline V gene. CDR3 region: CASNSGSTEAFF. CDR3 DNA: TGTGCCAGCAATTCAGGATCGACTGAAGCTTTCTTT.

This clone was seen once. The V call is TRBV10-2, the J call TRBJ1-2; TRBD1 matches 11 bases. With 8 bases clipped from V and 6 bases from J, the junction kept 8 bases outside the gene matches. Germline CDR1 WSHSY, CDR2 SAAADI. The CDR3 is made up of 14 amino acids. CDR3 residues: CASVADRGLDGYTF. The DNA for the CDR3 is TGCGCCAGCGTTGCGGACAGGGGGCTGGATGGCTACACCTTC.

This clone appeared once. This rearrangement joins TRBV6-4 to TRBJ2-7; 10 bases align to TRBD2. The CDR3 spans 12 residues. Germline values: CDR1 MRHNA, CDR2 SNTAGT. With 5 bases clipped from V and 11 bases from J, the junction kept 6 bases outside the gene matches. CDR3 nucleotide sequence: TGTGCCAGCAGTAAGGGACTAGCGATAAAGTACTTC. Translated: CASSKGLAIKYF.

CDR3 protein: CASSTTGLGEQFF. The CDR3 nucleotides are TGTGCCAGCAGCACAACAGGGTTGGGTGAGCAGTTCTTC. The rearrangement joins TRBV16 to TRBJ2-1; D is possibly TRBD1 (6 bases). V was cut by 5 bases and J by 9 bases, with 14 bases left in between. The CDR3 sequence is 13 residues long. CDR1 is KGHSY, CDR2 FQNENV, per germline.

The CDR3 coding sequence is TGTGCCAGTAGTATAATGAGACTAGCGGGCACAGATACGCAGTATTTT. Protein: CASSIMRLAGTDTQYF. V is TRBV19 and J is TRBJ2-3; 9 bases are a match to TRBD2. Germline V gives CDR1 LNHDA, CDR2 SQIVND (reference sequence). The CDR3 runs 16 residues. V shed 2 bases and J 1 base; nucleotides not matched to a gene: 4.

The V gene is TRBV6-5, the J gene TRBJ2-3; 7 bases are a match to TRBD2. V was clipped by 6 bases and J by 7 bases; unmatched bases: 4. Germline assignment: CDR1 MNHEY and CDR2 SVGAGI. CDR3 size: 12 residues. This chain's CDR3 is CASRGGLYTQYF. In DNA, the CDR3 is TGTGCCAGCAGGGGGGGACTATATACGCAGTATTTT.

Only a few counts were recorded for this clone. The V and J genes are TRBV6-5 and TRBJ2-7; D perhaps matches TRBD1 (6 bases). The CDR3 runs 13 residues. CDR1 is MNHEY and CDR2 is SVGAGI in the germline V gene. Between the trimmed V and J ends, which lost 5 bases and 2 bases, there was a span of 10 bases. DNA of the CDR3: TGTGCCAGCAGTAAAAGGGGGACCTACGAGCAGTACTTC. This codes for CASSKRGTYEQYF.

The chain's CDR3 is CAISPPVSVKDHRGTEAFF. CDR3 bases: TGTGCCATCAGTCCTCCCGTTTCAGTAAAGGATCATCGCGGCACTGAAGCTTTCTTT. This chain uses TRBV10-3 with TRBJ1-1; D is unclear. The CDR3 is 19 amino acids. CDR1 ENHRY and CDR2 SYGVKD come from the germline V gene. Between the trimmed V and J ends, which lost 5 bases and 4 bases, there was a span of 29 bases.

This chain connects TRBV4-2 to TRBJ1-1, with D unclear. Germline V lookup: CDR1 LGHNA, CDR2 YNFKEQ. The V and J ends lost 1 base and 2 bases respectively, with 11 bases between them. The CDR3 length is 15 residues. The CDR3 coding sequence is TGTGCCAGCAGCCAAGCATCGGCGACTAACACTGAAGCTTTCTTT. The encoded protein is CASSQASATNTEAFF.

The V call is TRBV21-1, the J call TRBJ2-2; no check of the table's D call, TRBD2, against the DNA was made. TRBV21-1 is a recognized pseudogene. The CDR3 spans 13 residues. The CDR3 sequence: CASKGTPPGELFF. The CDR3 DNA reads TGTGCCAGCAAAGGGACTCCACCCGGGGAGCTGTTTTTT.

This sequence joins TRBV30 and TRBJ2-7; 12 nucleotides align to TRBD1. The trim removed 5 bases at V and 7 bases at J, leaving 9 bases unmatched. CDR3 length: 14 amino acids. Germline-derived CDR1 and CDR2 are GTSNPN and SVGIG (reference sequence). Written as DNA, the CDR3 is TGTGCCTGGGGACCGGGACAGGGGGCGGGGGAGCAGTACTTC. It encodes CAWGPGQGAGEQYF.

In DNA form, the CDR3 reads TGCGCCAGCAGCCCCACAGGGGGAGGAACTGAAGCTTTCTTT. It codes for CASSPTGGGTEAFF. V and J are TRBV5-1 and TRBJ1-1, with 8 bases identical to TRBD1. Germline trimming cut 4 bases from V and 5 bases from J; bases unmatched to any gene: 7. CDR3 length: 14 amino acids. CDR1 is SGHRS and CDR2 is YFSETQ in the germline V gene.

The rearrangement links TRBV7-9 to TRBJ1-2; a possible D gene is TRBD1 (5 bases). The CDR3 is 15 residues long. The germline V gene encodes CDR1 SEHNR and CDR2 FQNEAQ (reference sequence). Trimming shortened V by 0 bases and J by 8 bases, and 16 bases separated the two germline ends. CDR3: CASSLALPGKVGYTF. The CDR3 coding sequence is TGTGCCAGCAGCTTAGCTCTTCCAGGGAAGGTCGGCTACACCTTC.

The chain employs TRBV6-4 and TRBJ1-2, with 9 bases fitting TRBD1. The CDR3 runs 16 residues. The V and J ends lost 2 bases and 7 bases, in that order; junction bases with no gene match: 11. Germline loops: CDR1 MRHNA, CDR2 SNTAGT. CDR3 region: CASSDGTGRAGGGYTF. The CDR3 DNA reads TGTGCCAGCAGTGACGGGACAGGGAGAGCCGGAGGTGGCTACACCTTC.

The chain employs TRBV5-1 and TRBJ2-1; TRBD2 aligns across 13 bases. CDR1 is SGHRS and CDR2 is YFSETQ in the germline V gene. The CDR3 spans 15 residues. The V and J ends lost 2 bases and 6 bases, in that order; junction bases with no gene match: 2. The CDR3 loop reads CASSFGLAGVNEQFF. For the CDR3, the DNA is TGCGCCAGCAGCTTTGGACTAGCGGGGGTCAATGAGCAGTTCTTC.

The chain is built from TRBV5-1 and TRBJ2-2; the D gene is possibly TRBD2 (6 bases). CDR1 is SGHRS and CDR2 is YFSETQ in the germline V gene. The CDR3 sequence is 17 residues long. With 2 bases removed from V and 1 base from J, the gap between germline ends came to 15 bases. CDR3: CASSFTSTLQNTGELFF. The CDR3, as DNA: TGCGCCAGCAGCTTCACTAGCACCCTACAGAACACCGGGGAGCTGTTTTTT. The full variable domain, rest sourced from reference TRBV5-1 and TRBJ2-2, is KAGVTQTPRYLIKTRGQQVTLSCSPISGHRSVSWYQQTPGQGLQFLFEYFSETQRNKGNFPGRFSGRQFSNSRSEMNVSTLELGDSALYLCASSFTSTLQNTGELFFGEGSRLTVL.

This rearrangement joins TRBV27 to TRBJ2-2; TRBD1 agrees at 7 bases. The CDR3 has 14 amino acids. Germline assignment: CDR1 MNHEY and CDR2 SMNVEV (reference sequence). The V and J ends lost 6 bases and 4 bases, in that order; junction bases with no gene match: 5. For the CDR3, the DNA is TGTGCCAGCAGAGGGACAGACTTCACCGGGGAGCTGTTTTTT. Amino acid sequence: CASRGTDFTGELFF.

The chain uses TRBV9 and TRBJ2-3; 10 nucleotides line up with TRBD1. The germline CDR1 and CDR2 sequences are SGDLS and YYNGEE. Unmatched junction bases numbered 7, after V lost 0 bases and J lost 3 bases. The CDR3 is 17 residues long. For the CDR3, the DNA is TGTGCCAGCAGCGTAGACCTGGCGGGACAGGGGACAGATACGCAGTATTTT. Translating gives CASSVDLAGQGTDTQYF.

The chain links TRBV6-1 to TRBJ2-1; 10 bases line up with TRBD1. Germline V gene data show CDR1 as MNHNS and CDR2 as SASEGT. The CDR3 contains 15 residues. Losses at the gene ends were 4 bases for V and 9 bases for J; bases not matched to a gene: 9. CDR3 in DNA: TGTGCCAGCAGTGGAGGACAGGGGGTATACGCTGAGCAGTTCTTC. Translating gives CASSGGQGVYAEQFF.

The V gene is TRBV19, the J gene TRBJ1-6, with 8 bases fitting TRBD1. V shed 7 bases, J shed 10 bases, and the junction held 9 bases outside the gene matches. This CDR3 spans 14 amino acids. The germline gives CDR1 LNHDA, CDR2 SQIVND (reference sequence). For the CDR3, the DNA is TGTGCCAGTACTGAAGGACAGGGACGGTCACCCCTCCACTTT. This gives the protein CASTEGQGRSPLHF. The full variable domain, rest sourced from reference TRBV19 and TRBJ1-6, is DGGITQSPKYLFRKEGQNVTLSCEQNLNHDAMYWYRQDPGQGLRLIYYSQIVNDFQKGDIAEGYSVSREKKESFPLTVTSAQKNPTAFYLCASTEGQGRSPLHFGNGTRLTVT.

This rearrangement joins TRBV5-6 to TRBJ2-7, with 7 bases identical to TRBD2. CDR1 is SGHDT and CDR2 is YYEEEE in the germline V gene. Trimming removed 2 bases from V and 1 base from J; junction bases left unmatched: 3. The CDR3 is 14 residues long. CDR3 protein: CASSFRGVSYEQYF. CDR3 in DNA: TGTGCCAGCAGCTTTCGGGGGGTTTCCTACGAGCAGTACTTC.

The chain uses TRBV19 and TRBJ2-6, with a weak D call TRBD2 (6 bases). There are 15 residues in the CDR3. Germline CDR1 LNHDA, CDR2 SQIVND (reference sequence). V was trimmed by 4 bases and J by 13 bases, leaving 20 bases between them. Here the CDR3 DNA reads TGTGCCAGTAGTACTACGTCGCGGGGCCGCTGGGTCCTGACTTTC. Translation: CASSTTSRGRWVLTF.

The chain joins TRBV10-2 to TRBJ1-5; TRBD1 matches at 7 bases. The CDR3 length is 13 residues. CDR1 is WSHSY and CDR2 is SAAADI in the germline V gene. V was clipped by 8 bases and J by 3 bases; unmatched bases: 4. The CDR3 coding sequence is TGCGCCAGCGCACAGGGGTTCAATCAGCCCCAGCATTTT. Translated: CASAQGFNQPQHF.